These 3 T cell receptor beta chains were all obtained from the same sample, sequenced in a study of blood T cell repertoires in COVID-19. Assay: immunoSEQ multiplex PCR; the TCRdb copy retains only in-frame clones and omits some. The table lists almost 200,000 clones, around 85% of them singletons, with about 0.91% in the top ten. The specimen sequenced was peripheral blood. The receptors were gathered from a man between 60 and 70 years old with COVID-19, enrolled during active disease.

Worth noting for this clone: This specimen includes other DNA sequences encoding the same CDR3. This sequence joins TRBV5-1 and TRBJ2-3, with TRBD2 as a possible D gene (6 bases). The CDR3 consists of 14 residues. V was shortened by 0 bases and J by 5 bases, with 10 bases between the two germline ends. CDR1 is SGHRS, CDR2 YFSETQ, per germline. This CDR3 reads CASSLGQGGDTQYF. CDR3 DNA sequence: TGCGCCAGCAGCTTGGGCCAGGGAGGAGATACGCAGTATTTT.

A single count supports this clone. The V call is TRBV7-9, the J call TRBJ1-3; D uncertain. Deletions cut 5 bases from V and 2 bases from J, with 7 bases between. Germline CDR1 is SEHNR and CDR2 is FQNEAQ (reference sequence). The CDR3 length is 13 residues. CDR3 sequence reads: CASSQVAGNTIYF. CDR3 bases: TGTGCCAGCAGCCAGGTAGCTGGAAACACCATATATTTT. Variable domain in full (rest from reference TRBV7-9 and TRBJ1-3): DTGVSQNPRHKITKRGQNVTFRCDPISEHNRLYWYRQTLGQGPEFLTYFQNEAQLEKSRLLSDRFSAERPKGSFSTLEIQRTEQGDSAMYLCASSQVAGNTIYFGEGSWLTVV.

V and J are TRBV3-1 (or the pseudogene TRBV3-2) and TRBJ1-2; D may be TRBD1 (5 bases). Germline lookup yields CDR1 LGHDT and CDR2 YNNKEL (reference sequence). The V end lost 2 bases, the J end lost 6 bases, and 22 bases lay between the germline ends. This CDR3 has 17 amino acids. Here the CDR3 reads CASSQSEQALGGDGYTF. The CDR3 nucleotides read TGTGCCAGCAGCCAAAGTGAACAGGCTCTAGGCGGCGATGGCTACACCTTC.